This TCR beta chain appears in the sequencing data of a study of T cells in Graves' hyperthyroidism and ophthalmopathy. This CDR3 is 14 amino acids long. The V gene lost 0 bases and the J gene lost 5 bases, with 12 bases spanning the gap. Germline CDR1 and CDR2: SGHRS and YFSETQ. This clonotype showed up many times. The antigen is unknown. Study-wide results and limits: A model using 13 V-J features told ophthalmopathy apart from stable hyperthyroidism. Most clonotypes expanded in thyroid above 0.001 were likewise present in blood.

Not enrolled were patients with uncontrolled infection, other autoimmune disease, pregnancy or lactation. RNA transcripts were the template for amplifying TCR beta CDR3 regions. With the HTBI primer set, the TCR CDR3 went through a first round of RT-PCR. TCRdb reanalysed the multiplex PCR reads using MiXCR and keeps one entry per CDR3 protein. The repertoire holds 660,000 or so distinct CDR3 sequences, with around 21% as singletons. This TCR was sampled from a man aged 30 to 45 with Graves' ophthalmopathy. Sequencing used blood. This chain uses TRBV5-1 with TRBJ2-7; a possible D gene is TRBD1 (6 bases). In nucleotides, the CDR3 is TGCGCCAGCAGCTTGGTGTGGGGGCAGGACGAGCAGTACTTC. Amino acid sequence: CASSLVWGQDEQYF.